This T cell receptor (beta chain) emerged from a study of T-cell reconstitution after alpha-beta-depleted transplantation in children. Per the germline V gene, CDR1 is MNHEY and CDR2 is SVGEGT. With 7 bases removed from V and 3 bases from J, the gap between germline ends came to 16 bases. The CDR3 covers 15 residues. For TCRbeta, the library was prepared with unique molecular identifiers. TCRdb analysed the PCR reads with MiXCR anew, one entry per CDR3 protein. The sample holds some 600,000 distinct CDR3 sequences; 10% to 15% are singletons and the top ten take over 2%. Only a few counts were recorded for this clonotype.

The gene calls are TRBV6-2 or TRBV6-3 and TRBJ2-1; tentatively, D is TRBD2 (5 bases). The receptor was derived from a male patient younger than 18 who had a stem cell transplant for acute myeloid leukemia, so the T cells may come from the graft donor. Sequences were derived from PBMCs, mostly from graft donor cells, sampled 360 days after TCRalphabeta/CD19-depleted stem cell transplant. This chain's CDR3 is CASTNWLEGYNEQFF. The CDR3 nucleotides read TGTGCCAGCACCAACTGGCTAGAGGGCTACAATGAGCAGTTCTTC.